The 7 T cell receptor beta chains presented below share a single source sample, sequenced in a study of blood T cell repertoires in COVID-19. The protocol was immunoSEQ multiplex PCR, while the TCRdb copy is restricted to in-frame clones and leaves out a portion. This sample has fewer than 350,000 clones; 86% occur once, and the top ten carry 9.5% to 15%. Specimen: peripheral blood. The source of these receptors is a woman aged 30 to 39 with COVID-19, enrolled during active disease.

The chain uses TRBV6-5 and TRBJ2-1, with 9 bases matching TRBD1. In germline, CDR1 is MNHEY, CDR2 SVGAGI. V lost 4 bases to trimming and J lost 6 bases; unmatched junction nucleotides: 10. CDR3 size: 16 residues. The CDR3 nucleotides read TGTGCCAGCAGTTTTAAAACAGGGGGCGCGGGCAATGAGCAGTTCTTC. Protein: CASSFKTGGAGNEQFF.

Only one count was recorded for this clone. The V call is TRBV5-6, the J call TRBJ1-1; TRBD1 agrees at 7 bases. Per the germline V gene, CDR1 is SGHDT and CDR2 is YYEEEE. Unmatched junction bases numbered 8, after V lost 6 bases and J lost 0 bases. The CDR3 length is 15 residues. This chain's CDR3 is CASTSTGLMNTEAFF. Written as DNA, the CDR3 is TGTGCCAGCACCTCGACAGGGCTTATGAACACTGAAGCTTTCTTT.

Notes on this clone: One end of the junction is discordant with germline, which a read error may explain. This chain links TRBV7-8 with TRBJ2-7; possibly TRBD2 for D (6 bases). Germline V gives CDR1 SGHVS, CDR2 FQNEAQ. The CDR3 contains 16 residues. CDR3 residues: CASRLDLGGARYEQYF. CDR3 bases: TGTGCCAGCAGATTAGATCTCGGAGGGGCGCGGTACGAGCAGTACTTC.

The chain links TRBV4-1 to TRBJ2-5; 8 bases agree with TRBD2. Trimming cost V 4 bases and J 7 bases; bases outside gene matches: 11. The CDR3 has 15 residues. CDR1 and CDR2 (germline): MGHRA, YSYEKL. CDR3 loop: CASSLGRGSSGTQYF. The CDR3 region has the DNA TGCGCCAGCAGCCTCGGGAGGGGCTCCTCAGGGACCCAGTACTTC.

The chain has TRBV11-2 and TRBJ2-1, with a tentative D call TRBD1 (5 bases). The germline V gene has CDR1 SGHAT and CDR2 FQNNGV. The CDR3 is 15 residues long. V dropped 1 base and J dropped 4 bases, with 11 bases sitting between them. The CDR3 coding sequence is TGTGCCAGCAGCTTAGGGATAGACAGATACAATGAGCAGTTCTTC. It translates to CASSLGIDRYNEQFF.

The V call is TRBV11-2, the J call TRBJ2-7, with TRBD2 matching 8 bases. The V gene end was trimmed by 1 base and the J gene end by 1 base; junction bases not matched to a gene: 9. The CDR3 contains 17 residues. Germline V CDR1 and CDR2: SGHAT, FQNNGV. The CDR3 sequence: CASSLVRRGVWSYEQYF. CDR3 bases: TGTGCCAGCAGCTTAGTTCGGCGGGGGGTCTGGTCCTACGAGCAGTACTTC.

This clone has a handful of counts. The CDR3 loop is CASSIPNTDTQYF. The CDR3 bases are TGTGCCAGTAGTATCCCTAACACAGATACGCAGTATTTT. The chain has TRBV19 and TRBJ2-3; D call uncertain. This CDR3 spans 13 amino acids. Germline values: CDR1 LNHDA, CDR2 SQIVND (reference sequence). The V gene lost 3 bases and the J gene lost 2 bases, with 6 bases spanning the gap.